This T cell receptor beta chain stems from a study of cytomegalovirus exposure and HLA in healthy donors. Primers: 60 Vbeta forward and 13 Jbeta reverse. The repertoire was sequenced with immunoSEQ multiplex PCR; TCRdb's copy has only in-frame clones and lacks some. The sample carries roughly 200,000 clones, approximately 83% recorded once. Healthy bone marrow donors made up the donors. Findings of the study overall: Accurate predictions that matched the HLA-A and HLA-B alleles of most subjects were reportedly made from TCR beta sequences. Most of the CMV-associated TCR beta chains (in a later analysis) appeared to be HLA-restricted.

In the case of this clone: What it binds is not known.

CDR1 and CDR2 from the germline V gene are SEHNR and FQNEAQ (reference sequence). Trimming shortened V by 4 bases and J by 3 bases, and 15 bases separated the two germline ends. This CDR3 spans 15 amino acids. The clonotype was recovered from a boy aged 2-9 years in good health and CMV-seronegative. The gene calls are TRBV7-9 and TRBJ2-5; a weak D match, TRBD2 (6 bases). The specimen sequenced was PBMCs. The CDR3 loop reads CASSSPSGGEETQYF. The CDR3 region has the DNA TGTGCCAGCAGCTCCCCTTCCGGGGGTGAAGAGACCCAGTACTTC.